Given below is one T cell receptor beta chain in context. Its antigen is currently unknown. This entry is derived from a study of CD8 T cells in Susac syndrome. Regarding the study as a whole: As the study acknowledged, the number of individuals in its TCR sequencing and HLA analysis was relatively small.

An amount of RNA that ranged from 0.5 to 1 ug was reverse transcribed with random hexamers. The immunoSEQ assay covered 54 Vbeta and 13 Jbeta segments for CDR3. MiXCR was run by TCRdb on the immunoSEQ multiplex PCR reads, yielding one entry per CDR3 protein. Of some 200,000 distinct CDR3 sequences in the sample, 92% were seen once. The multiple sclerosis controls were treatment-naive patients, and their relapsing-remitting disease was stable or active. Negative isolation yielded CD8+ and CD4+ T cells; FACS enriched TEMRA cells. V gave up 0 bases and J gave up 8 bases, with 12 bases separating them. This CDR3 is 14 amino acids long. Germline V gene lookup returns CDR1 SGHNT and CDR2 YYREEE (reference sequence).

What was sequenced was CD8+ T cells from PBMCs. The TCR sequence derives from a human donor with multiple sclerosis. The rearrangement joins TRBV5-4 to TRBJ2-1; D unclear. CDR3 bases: TGTGCCAGCAGCTTGGTTCCGCACCGCGATGAGCAGTTCTTC. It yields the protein CASSLVPHRDEQFF.